A selection of T cell receptor beta chains follows, all from one sample in a study of CD8 T cells in ankylosing spondylitis. TCRdb itself ran the 5' RACE reads through MiXCR, one entry per CDR3 protein. This table holds 300,000 to 350,000 distinct CDR3 sequences, approximately 15% found once. Sequenced input: blood, either unsorted or a sorted T cell fraction (not recorded which). The receptors shown here come from a male donor with ankylosing spondylitis or in good health (not recorded which). CDR3s include the opening cysteine and the closing phenylalanine or tryptophan. Fields, in order: J gene, V gene, D gene, clone size, CDR3 protein, CDR3 DNA. The D gene is left open where the match is weak. Clone size is given for some rows only: seen once, a few or many times, or a class if the clone is expanded.

j_gene: TRBJ2-7
v_gene: TRBV7-9
d_gene: NA
abundance: NA
CDR3aa: CASSLQGPLYEQYF
CDR3nt: TGTGCCAGCAGCTTACAGGGGCCCCTTTACGAGCAGTACTTC

j_gene: TRBJ1-6
v_gene: TRBV3-1
d_gene: NA
abundance: few
CDR3aa: CASSPLGDNSPLHF
CDR3nt: TGTGCCAGCAGCCCCCTAGGGGATAATTCACCCCTCCACTTT

j_gene: TRBJ1-2
v_gene: TRBV30
d_gene: NA
abundance: NA
CDR3aa: CAWSQASGGYTF
CDR3nt: TGTGCCTGGAGTCAAGCCTCGGGGGGCTACACCTTC

j_gene: TRBJ1-2
v_gene: TRBV20-1
d_gene: NA
abundance: few
CDR3aa: CSARRGDGYTF
CDR3nt: TGCAGTGCTAGGCGGGGGGATGGCTACACCTTC

j_gene: TRBJ2-3
v_gene: TRBV20-1
d_gene: TRBD2
abundance: NA
CDR3aa: CSARDMRLAGTLTDTQYF
CDR3nt: TGCAGTGCTAGAGATATGAGACTAGCGGGGACCCTCACAGATACGCAGTATTTT

j_gene: TRBJ2-1
v_gene: TRBV14
d_gene: NA
abundance: few
CDR3aa: CASSRGPDGLEFF
CDR3nt: TGTGCCAGCAGCCGGGGCCCCGACGGCCTGGAGTTCTTC

j_gene: TRBJ1-4
v_gene: TRBV5-1
d_gene: NA
abundance: few
CDR3aa: CASMLGGTNEKLFF
CDR3nt: TGCGCCAGCATGTTGGGGGGAACTAATGAAAAACTGTTTTTT

j_gene: TRBJ2-3
v_gene: TRBV6-1
d_gene: TRBD2
abundance: few
CDR3aa: CASSPGTSGGPTDTQYF
CDR3nt: TGTGCCAGCAGTCCCGGGACTAGCGGGGGCCCCACAGATACGCAGTATTTT

j_gene: TRBJ2-1
v_gene: TRBV12-3/TRBV12-4
d_gene: NA
abundance: NA
CDR3aa: CASSHTSPYNEQFF
CDR3nt: TGTGCCAGCAGCCACACGAGTCCTTACAATGAGCAGTTCTTC

j_gene: TRBJ2-1
v_gene: TRBV7-9
d_gene: TRBD2
abundance: NA
CDR3aa: CASETGTILTGQFF
CDR3nt: TGTGCCAGCGAAACCGGGACTATTTTGACGGGGCAGTTCTTC

j_gene: TRBJ1-6
v_gene: TRBV5-1
d_gene: NA
abundance: few
CDR3aa: CASSLGAFSYNSPLHF
CDR3nt: TGCGCCAGCAGCTTGGGTGCCTTCTCCTATAATTCACCCCTCCACTTT

j_gene: TRBJ1-4
v_gene: TRBV11-1
d_gene: NA
abundance: few
CDR3aa: CASSSQRSGGEKLFF
CDR3nt: TGTGCCAGCAGCTCCCAGAGATCCGGGGGTGAAAAACTGTTTTTT

j_gene: TRBJ2-3
v_gene: TRBV14
d_gene: NA
abundance: few
CDR3aa: CASSHVTTPSTDTQYF
CDR3nt: TGTGCCAGCAGCCATGTCACGACACCTAGCACAGATACGCAGTATTTT

j_gene: TRBJ2-5
v_gene: TRBV6-5
d_gene: NA
abundance: NA
CDR3aa: CASTHQETQYF
CDR3nt: TGTGCCAGCACCCACCAAGAGACCCAGTACTTC

j_gene: TRBJ2-6
v_gene: TRBV14
d_gene: NA
abundance: few
CDR3aa: CASSQGSGANVLTF
CDR3nt: TGTGCCAGCAGCCAGGGGTCTGGGGCCAACGTCCTGACTTTC

j_gene: TRBJ1-6
v_gene: TRBV10-3
d_gene: TRBD1
abundance: NA
CDR3aa: CAIRRQGNNSPLHF
CDR3nt: TGTGCCATCAGACGACAGGGCAATAATTCACCCCTCCACTTT

j_gene: TRBJ2-7
v_gene: TRBV12-3/TRBV12-4
d_gene: NA
abundance: few
CDR3aa: CASSLVGGRSYEQYF
CDR3nt: TGTGCCAGCAGTTTAGTCGGGGGGCGCTCCTACGAGCAGTACTTC

j_gene: TRBJ2-1
v_gene: TRBV5-1
d_gene: NA
abundance: many
CDR3aa: CASNAASSYNEQFF
CDR3nt: TGCGCCAGCAACGCGGCTAGCTCCTACAATGAGCAGTTCTTC

j_gene: TRBJ2-1
v_gene: TRBV5-1
d_gene: TRBD2
abundance: NA
CDR3aa: CASSSGTSGDFNEQFF
CDR3nt: TGCGCCAGCAGCTCCGGGACTAGCGGGGATTTCAATGAGCAGTTCTTC

j_gene: TRBJ1-4
v_gene: TRBV11-2
d_gene: NA
abundance: NA
CDR3aa: CASSPIGGAWEKLFF
CDR3nt: TGTGCCAGCAGCCCGATCGGGGGCGCGTGGGAAAAACTGTTTTTT

j_gene: TRBJ1-6
v_gene: TRBV7-9
d_gene: TRBD1
abundance: few
CDR3aa: CASSPDRVLGLPLHF
CDR3nt: TGTGCCAGCAGCCCAGACAGGGTCCTCGGACTGCCCCTCCACTTT

j_gene: TRBJ2-3
v_gene: TRBV4-1
d_gene: NA
abundance: NA
CDR3aa: CASSGGYSQGSDTQYF
CDR3nt: TGCGCCAGCAGTGGGGGCTACAGTCAAGGATCAGATACGCAGTATTTT

j_gene: TRBJ1-5
v_gene: TRBV5-1
d_gene: NA
abundance: many
CDR3aa: CASSPGEGHYQPQHF
CDR3nt: TGCGCCAGCAGCCCGGGGGAGGGGCATTATCAGCCCCAGCATTTT

j_gene: TRBJ2-7
v_gene: TRBV11-1
d_gene: NA
abundance: NA
CDR3aa: CASSPMERGEQYF
CDR3nt: TGTGCCAGCAGCCCCATGGAGAGAGGCGAGCAGTACTTC

j_gene: TRBJ1-1
v_gene: TRBV18
d_gene: TRBD1
abundance: few
CDR3aa: CASSPLYGQGYTEAFF
CDR3nt: TGTGCCAGCTCACCTCTTTATGGACAGGGCTACACTGAAGCTTTCTTT

j_gene: TRBJ1-2
v_gene: TRBV12-3/TRBV12-4
d_gene: TRBD1
abundance: NA
CDR3aa: CASSPFSGTGHYGYTF
CDR3nt: TGTGCCAGCAGTCCCTTCTCCGGGACAGGTCATTATGGCTACACCTTC

j_gene: TRBJ2-2
v_gene: TRBV5-1
d_gene: TRBD1
abundance: many
CDR3aa: CASSDTGGFTGELFF
CDR3nt: TGCGCCAGCAGCGACACAGGGGGCTTCACCGGGGAGCTGTTTTTT

j_gene: TRBJ2-3
v_gene: TRBV12-3/TRBV12-4
d_gene: TRBD2
abundance: NA
CDR3aa: CASSMLAGTLNTQYF
CDR3nt: TGTGCCAGCAGTATGCTAGCGGGAACACTGAATACGCAGTATTTT

j_gene: TRBJ2-1
v_gene: TRBV5-1
d_gene: TRBD2
abundance: few
CDR3aa: CASSLAGGGGYNEQFF
CDR3nt: TGCGCCAGCAGCTTGGCCGGGGGGGGTGGCTACAATGAGCAGTTCTTC

j_gene: TRBJ1-1
v_gene: TRBV9
d_gene: NA
abundance: few
CDR3aa: CASRRVAGSLNTEAFF
CDR3nt: TGTGCCAGCAGACGTGTGGCAGGGAGCCTGAACACTGAAGCTTTCTTT

j_gene: TRBJ1-6
v_gene: TRBV12-3/TRBV12-4
d_gene: NA
abundance: many
CDR3aa: CASSLPGGTYNSPLHF
CDR3nt: TGTGCCAGCAGTTTACCGGGGGGCACCTATAATTCACCCCTCCACTTT

j_gene: TRBJ1-4
v_gene: TRBV11-3
d_gene: NA
abundance: NA
CDR3aa: CASSFTGELNEKLFF
CDR3nt: TGTGCCAGCAGCTTCACAGGAGAGCTTAATGAAAAACTGTTTTTT

j_gene: TRBJ2-7
v_gene: TRBV3-1
d_gene: NA
abundance: many
CDR3aa: CASSQKANEQYF
CDR3nt: TGTGCCAGCAGCCAAAAGGCGAACGAGCAGTACTTC

j_gene: TRBJ2-3
v_gene: TRBV7-6
d_gene: NA
abundance: NA
CDR3aa: CASSLGAEYTDTQYF
CDR3nt: TGTGCCAGCAGCTTAGGGGCGGAGTACACAGATACGCAGTATTTT

j_gene: TRBJ2-2
v_gene: TRBV6-4
d_gene: NA
abundance: NA
CDR3aa: CARSEGAGIPGELFF
CDR3nt: TGTGCCAGAAGTGAAGGGGCCGGAATCCCCGGGGAGCTGTTTTTT

j_gene: TRBJ2-1
v_gene: TRBV11-2
d_gene: TRBD2
abundance: NA
CDR3aa: CASSLAGGASEQFF
CDR3nt: TGTGCCAGCAGCTTAGCGGGGGGGGCCTCTGAGCAGTTCTTC

j_gene: TRBJ2-2
v_gene: TRBV12-3/TRBV12-4
d_gene: NA
abundance: few
CDR3aa: CASSPQGLGTGELFF
CDR3nt: TGTGCCAGCAGTCCTCAGGGATTAGGGACCGGGGAGCTGTTTTTT

j_gene: TRBJ2-3
v_gene: TRBV2
d_gene: TRBD2
abundance: many
CDR3aa: CASSLRGGGTDTQYF
CDR3nt: TGTGCCAGCAGTCTGCGGGGGGGGGGCACAGATACGCAGTATTTT

j_gene: TRBJ2-1
v_gene: TRBV5-1
d_gene: TRBD2
abundance: many
CDR3aa: CASSLAGAGGGYNEQFF
CDR3nt: TGCGCCAGCAGCTTGGCCGGAGCGGGAGGAGGTTACAATGAGCAGTTCTTC

j_gene: TRBJ2-7
v_gene: TRBV20-1
d_gene: TRBD1
abundance: NA
CDR3aa: CSASTGTSYEQYF
CDR3nt: TGCAGTGCTTCGACAGGGACCTCCTACGAGCAGTACTTC